This T cell receptor beta chain was documented in a study of T cell responses to AZD1222 COVID-19 vaccine. This CDR3 has 13 amino acids. The V gene lost 3 bases and the J gene lost 9 bases, with 13 bases spanning the gap. Germline CDR1 is SGHDN and CDR2 is FVKESK. Data came from immunoSEQ multiplex PCR; TCRdb stores just in-frame clones and leaves some out. Counted here are around 83,000 clones, around 90% occurring once; the ten biggest clones make up 5.2%. The chain employs TRBV14 and TRBJ2-3, with D possibly matching TRBD2 (6 bases). The sample in question was peripheral blood, obtained on day 0 of AZD1222 vaccination. This receptor was identified in an adult in good health. Here the CDR3 DNA reads TGTGCCAGCAGCCATGGAGCGCGGGGAACGCAGTATTTT. Protein sequence: CASSHGARGTQYF.